Listed below are T cell receptor beta chains from one sample, sequenced in a study of T cell responses to AZD1222 COVID-19 vaccine. Sequenced by immunoSEQ multiplex PCR; TCRdb stores in-frame clones only, minus some. This sample yields 90,000 to 120,000 clones, of which approximately 91% are seen a single time; about 17% belongs to the top ten. The sample here was peripheral blood, taken on day 0 of AZD1222 vaccination. The receptors originated from an adult in good health. Each CDR3 is given with its conserved first and last residue. A D gene is named only where the DNA matches it firmly. A row's size may be missing; if present it is once, few, many or a size class.

>NA|NA|TRBJ2-1|TRBV6-5
TGTGCCAGCCGTTTTGAGGGGAATGAGCAGTTCTTC
CASRFEGNEQFF
>TRBD2|few|TRBJ2-3|TRBV6-4
TGTGCCAGCAGTGGGACTAGTGGGGGCACAGATACGCAGTATTTT
CASSGTSGGTDTQYF
>NA|NA|TRBJ1-1|TRBV18
TGTGCCAGCTCACTCAGGGGCATGAACACTGAAGCTTTCTTT
CASSLRGMNTEAFF
>NA|NA|TRBJ1-3|TRBV29-1
TGCAGCGTGAAGGGCAGGGCCGGAAACACCATATATTTT
CSVKGRAGNTIYF
>NA|NA|TRBJ1-1|TRBV2
TGTGCCAGCAGTGAGGGCAGGAGGAACACTGAAGCTTTCTTT
CASSEGRRNTEAFF
>NA|NA|TRBJ1-5|TRBV28
TGTGCCAGCAGTTTACAGGGCAATCAGCCCCAGCATTTT
CASSLQGNQPQHF
>NA|NA|TRBJ2-1|TRBV15
TGTGCCACCAGCGAGGGTGGGACCTACAATGAGCAGTTCTTC
CATSEGGTYNEQFF
>NA|few|TRBJ2-1|TRBV18
TGTGCCAGCTCACTTCAACCCAGCACTTACAATGAGCAGTTCTTC
CASSLQPSTYNEQFF
>NA|NA|TRBJ2-6|TRBV27
TGTGCCAGCAGGGTAACAGGGCCTGGGGCCAACGTCCTGACTTTC
CASRVTGPGANVLTF
>TRBD1|medium-sized|TRBJ1-2|TRBV7-9
TGTGCCAGCAGCTTAGCGCACGGGACAGGGTACGATGGCTACACCTTC
CASSLAHGTGYDGYTF
>NA|NA|TRBJ2-1|TRBV9
TGTGCCAGCAGCGGGACGGTCGGTGGGGGCGATGAGCAGTTCTTC
CASSGTVGGGDEQFF
>NA|NA|TRBJ2-3|TRBV19
TGTGCCAGTAGTATAGCCCCCTATGGAGATACGCAGTATTTT
CASSIAPYGDTQYF
>TRBD1|few|TRBJ1-1|TRBV6-5
TGTGCCAGCACCCCAAGGACAGGGTGGGCTGAAGCTTTCTTT
CASTPRTGWAEAFF
>NA|NA|TRBJ2-2|TRBV5-1
TGCGCCAGCAGCTTGGAGGTTCCTCACACCGGGGAGCTGTTTTTT
CASSLEVPHTGELFF
>NA|NA|TRBJ2-2|TRBV6-5
TGTGCCAGCCGGACTGCCACCGGGGAGCTGTTTTTT
CASRTATGELFF
>NA|NA|TRBJ1-2|TRBV9
TGTGCCAGCAGCGTAGAAAAGGGGGTGGGCCCGGGCGGCTACACCTTC
CASSVEKGVGPGGYTF
>NA|NA|TRBJ2-1|TRBV2
TGTGCCAGCAGTGCTACGGTACTCTCCTACAATGAGCAGTTCTTC
CASSATVLSYNEQFF
>TRBD2|NA|TRBJ2-2|TRBV30
TGTGCCTGGAACATAGCGGGGTATACCGGGGAGCTGTTTTTT
CAWNIAGYTGELFF
>NA|NA|TRBJ1-1|TRBV6-5
TGTGCCAGCAGTTGGGCCAGGGATGGAAGCACTGAAGCTTTCTTT
CASSWARDGSTEAFF
>NA|NA|TRBJ1-2|TRBV7-2
TGTGCCAGCAGCTTAGCAAGCCACGGGATAAACTATGGCTACACCTTC
CASSLASHGINYGYTF
>NA|NA|TRBJ1-1|TRBV15
TGTGCCACCAGGGCTGGCGCGATGAACACTGAAGCTTTCTTT
CATRAGAMNTEAFF
>NA|NA|TRBJ2-1|TRBV29-1
TGCAGCGTTGCCCCTAGCCGAGACAATGAGCAGTTCTTC
CSVAPSRDNEQFF
>TRBD1|NA|TRBJ2-7|TRBV6-5
TGTGCCAGCAGTTACGGGGCGGACAGGGGATACGAGCAGTACTTC
CASSYGADRGYEQYF
>NA|NA|TRBJ1-2|TRBV6-6
TGTGCCAGCAGTTACTCGAATCTAGGTCTTATCTATGGCTACACCTTC
CASSYSNLGLIYGYTF
>NA|NA|TRBJ2-7|TRBV7-9
TGTGCCAGCAGCTTGGCGGGGAGATACGAGCAGTACTTC
CASSLAGRYEQYF
>NA|NA|TRBJ2-7|TRBV18
TGTGCCAGCTCACCACCTGGGGACAAGCGCAACGAGCAGTACTTC
CASSPPGDKRNEQYF
>NA|NA|TRBJ1-4|TRBV19
TGTGCCAGTAGGGGGGGCCGAGGGGCTAATGAAAAACTGTTTTTT
CASRGGRGANEKLFF
>NA|NA|TRBJ1-4|TRBV9
TGTGCCAGCAGCCCGTCCGGGACACCTGATGGAAAACTGTTTTTT
CASSPSGTPDGKLFF